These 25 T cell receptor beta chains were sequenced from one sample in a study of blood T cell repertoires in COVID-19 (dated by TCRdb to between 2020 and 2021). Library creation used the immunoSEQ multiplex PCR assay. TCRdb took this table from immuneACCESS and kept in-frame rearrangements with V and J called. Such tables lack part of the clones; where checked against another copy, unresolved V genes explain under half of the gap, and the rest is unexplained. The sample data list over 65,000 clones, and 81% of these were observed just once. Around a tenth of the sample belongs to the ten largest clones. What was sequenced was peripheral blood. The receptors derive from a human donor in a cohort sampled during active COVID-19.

The CDR3 region is CASSLTAGGPYEQYF. The CDR3 nucleotides are TGTGCCAGCAGTTTAACGGCGGGAGGGCCCTACGAGCAGTACTTC. V is TRBV27 and J is TRBJ2-7; 9 nucleotides line up with TRBD2. Germline-derived CDR1 and CDR2 are MNHEY and SMNVEV (reference sequence). CDR3 length equals 15 residues. The V gene end was trimmed by 2 bases and the J gene end by 2 bases; junction bases not matched to a gene: 4.

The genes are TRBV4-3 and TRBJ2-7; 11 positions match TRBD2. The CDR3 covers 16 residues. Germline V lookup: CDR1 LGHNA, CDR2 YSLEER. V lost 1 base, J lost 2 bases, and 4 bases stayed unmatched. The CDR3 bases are TGCGCCAGCAGCCAAGCGCCGGGACTAGCGGCCTACGAGCAGTACTTC. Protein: CASSQAPGLAAYEQYF.

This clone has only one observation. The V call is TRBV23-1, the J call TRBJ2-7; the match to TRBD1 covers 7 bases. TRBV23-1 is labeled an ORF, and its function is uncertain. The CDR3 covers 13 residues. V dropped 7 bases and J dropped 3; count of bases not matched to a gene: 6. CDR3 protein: CASTRQGFYEQYF. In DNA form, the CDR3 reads TGCGCCAGCACTAGACAGGGATTCTACGAGCAGTACTTC.

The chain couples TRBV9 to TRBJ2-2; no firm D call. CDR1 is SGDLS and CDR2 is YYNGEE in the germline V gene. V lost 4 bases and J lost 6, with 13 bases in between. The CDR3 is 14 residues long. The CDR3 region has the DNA TGTGCCAGCAGCCCGACCCCAGAGGCCGGGGAGCTGTTTTTT. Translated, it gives CASSPTPEAGELFF.

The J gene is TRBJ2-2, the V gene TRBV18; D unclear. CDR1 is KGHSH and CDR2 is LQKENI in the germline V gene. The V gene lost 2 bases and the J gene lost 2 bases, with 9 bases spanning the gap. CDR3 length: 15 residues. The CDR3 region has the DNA TGTGCCAGCTCACCAAGTCAGACTAACACCGGGGAGCTGTTTTTT. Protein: CASSPSQTNTGELFF.

The CDR3 DNA reads TGTGCCAGCAGCTTTTTCGGGAGGTCGGGCACAGATACGCAGTATTTT. Its protein product is CASSFFGRSGTDTQYF. V usage is TRBV7-8 and J usage is TRBJ2-3; 7 bases are shared with TRBD2. The CDR3 has 16 amino acids. V trimming: 3 bases; J trimming: 1 base; junction bases outside the gene matches: 7. Germline CDR1 and CDR2: SGHVS and FQNEAQ.

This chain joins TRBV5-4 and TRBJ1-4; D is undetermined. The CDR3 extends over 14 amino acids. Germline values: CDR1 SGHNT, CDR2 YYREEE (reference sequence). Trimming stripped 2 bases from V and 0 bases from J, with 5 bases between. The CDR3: CASSFEATNEKLFF. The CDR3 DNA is TGTGCCAGCAGCTTTGAGGCAACTAATGAAAAACTGTTTTTT. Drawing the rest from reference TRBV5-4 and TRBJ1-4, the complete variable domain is ETGVTQSPTHLIKTRGQQVTLRCSSQSGHNTVSWYQQALGQGPQFIFQYYREEENGRGNFPPRFSGLQFPNYSSELNVNALELDDSALYLCASSFEATNEKLFFGSGTQLSVL.

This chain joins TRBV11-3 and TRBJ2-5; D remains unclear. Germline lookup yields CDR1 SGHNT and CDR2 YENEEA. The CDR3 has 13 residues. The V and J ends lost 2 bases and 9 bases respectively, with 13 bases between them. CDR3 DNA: TGTGCCAGCAGCTTAAGGTCGGGTGAGGCCCAGTACTTC. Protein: CASSLRSGEAQYF.

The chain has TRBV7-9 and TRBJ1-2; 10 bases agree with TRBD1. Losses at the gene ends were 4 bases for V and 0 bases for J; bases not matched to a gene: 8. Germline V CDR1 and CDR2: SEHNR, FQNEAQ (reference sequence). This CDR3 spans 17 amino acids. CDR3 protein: CASSSTGTGEANYGYTF. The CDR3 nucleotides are TGTGCCAGCAGCTCGACCGGGACAGGGGAAGCTAACTATGGCTACACCTTC. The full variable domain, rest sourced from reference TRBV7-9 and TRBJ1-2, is DTGVSQNPRHKITKRGQNVTFRCDPISEHNRLYWYRQTLGQGPEFLTYFQNEAQLEKSRLLSDRFSAERPKGSFSTLEIQRTEQGDSAMYLCASSSTGTGEANYGYTFGSGTRLTVV.

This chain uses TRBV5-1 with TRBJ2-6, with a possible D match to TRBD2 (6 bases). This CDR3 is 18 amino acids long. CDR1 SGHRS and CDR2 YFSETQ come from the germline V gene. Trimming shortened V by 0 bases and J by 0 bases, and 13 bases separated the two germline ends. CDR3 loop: CASSLGEAYHSGANVLTF. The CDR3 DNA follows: TGCGCCAGCAGCTTGGGGGAGGCTTATCACTCTGGGGCCAACGTCCTGACTTTC.

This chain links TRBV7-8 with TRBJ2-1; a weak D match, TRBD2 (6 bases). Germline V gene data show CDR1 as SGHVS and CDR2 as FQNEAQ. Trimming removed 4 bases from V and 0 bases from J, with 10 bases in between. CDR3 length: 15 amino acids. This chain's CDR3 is CASSSLAASYNEQFF. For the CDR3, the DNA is TGTGCCAGCAGCTCTTTAGCGGCCTCCTACAATGAGCAGTTCTTC. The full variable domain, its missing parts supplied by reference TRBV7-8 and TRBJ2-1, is GAGVSQSPRYKVAKRGQDVALRCDPISGHVSLFWYQQALGQGPEFLTYFQNEAQLDKSGLPSDRFFAERPEGSVSTLKIQRTQQEDSAVYLCASSSLAASYNEQFFGPGTRLTVL.

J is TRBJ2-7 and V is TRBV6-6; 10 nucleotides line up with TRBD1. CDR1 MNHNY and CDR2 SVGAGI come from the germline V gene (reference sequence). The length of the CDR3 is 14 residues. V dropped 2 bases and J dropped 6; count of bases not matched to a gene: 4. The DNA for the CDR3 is TGTGCCAGCAGTTACGGGACAGGGGTCGGCGAGCAGTACTTC. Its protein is CASSYGTGVGEQYF.

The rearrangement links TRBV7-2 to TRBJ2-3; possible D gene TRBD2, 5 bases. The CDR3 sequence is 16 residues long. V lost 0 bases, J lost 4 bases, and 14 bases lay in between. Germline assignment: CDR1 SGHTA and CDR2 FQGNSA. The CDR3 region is CASSLARTFGADTQYF. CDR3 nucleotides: TGTGCCAGCAGCTTAGCGCGGACTTTTGGCGCAGATACGCAGTATTTT.

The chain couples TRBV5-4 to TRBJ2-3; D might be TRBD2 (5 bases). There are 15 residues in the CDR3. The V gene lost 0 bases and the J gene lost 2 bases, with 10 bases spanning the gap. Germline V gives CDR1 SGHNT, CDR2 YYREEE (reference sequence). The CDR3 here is CASSLGQTNTDTQYF. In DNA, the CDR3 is TGTGCCAGCAGCTTGGGGCAGACTAACACAGATACGCAGTATTTT.

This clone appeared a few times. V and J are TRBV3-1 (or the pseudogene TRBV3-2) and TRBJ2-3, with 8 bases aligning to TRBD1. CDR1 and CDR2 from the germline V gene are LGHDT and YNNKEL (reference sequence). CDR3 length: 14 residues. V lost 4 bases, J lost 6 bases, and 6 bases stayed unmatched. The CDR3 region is CASSPRTGMDTQYF. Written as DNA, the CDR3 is TGTGCCAGCAGCCCCCGGACAGGGATGGATACGCAGTATTTT.

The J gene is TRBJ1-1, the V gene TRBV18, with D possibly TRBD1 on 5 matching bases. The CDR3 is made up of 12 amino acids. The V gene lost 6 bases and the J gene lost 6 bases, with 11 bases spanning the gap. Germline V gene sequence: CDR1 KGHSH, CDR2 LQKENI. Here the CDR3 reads CASSQGVAEAFF. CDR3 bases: TGTGCCAGCTCTCAAGGGGTAGCTGAAGCTTTCTTT.

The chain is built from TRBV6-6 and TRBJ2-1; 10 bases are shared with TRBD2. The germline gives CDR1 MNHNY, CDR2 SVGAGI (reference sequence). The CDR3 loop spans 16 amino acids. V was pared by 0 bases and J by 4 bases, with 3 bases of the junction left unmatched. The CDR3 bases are TGTGCCAGCAGTTACTCTTTAGCGGGAGGATACAATGAGCAGTTCTTC. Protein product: CASSYSLAGGYNEQFF.

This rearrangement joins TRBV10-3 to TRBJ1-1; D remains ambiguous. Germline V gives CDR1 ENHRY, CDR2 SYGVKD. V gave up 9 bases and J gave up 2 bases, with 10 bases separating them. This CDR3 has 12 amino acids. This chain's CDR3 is CAIVTDNTEAFF. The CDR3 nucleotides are TGTGCCATTGTAACAGATAACACTGAAGCTTTCTTT.

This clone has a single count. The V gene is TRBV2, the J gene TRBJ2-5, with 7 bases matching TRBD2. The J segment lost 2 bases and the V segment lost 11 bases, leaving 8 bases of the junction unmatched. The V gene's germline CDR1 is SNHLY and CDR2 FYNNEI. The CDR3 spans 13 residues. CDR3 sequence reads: CADRLGGQETQYF. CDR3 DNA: TGTGCCGACCGACTCGGGGGGCAAGAGACCCAGTACTTC.

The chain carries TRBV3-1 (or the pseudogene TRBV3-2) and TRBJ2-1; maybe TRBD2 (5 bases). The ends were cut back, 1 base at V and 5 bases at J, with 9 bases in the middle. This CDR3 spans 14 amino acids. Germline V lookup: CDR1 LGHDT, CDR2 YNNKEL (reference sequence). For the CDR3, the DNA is TGTGCCAGCAGCCAAGTAACCGGGAACAATGAGCAGTTCTTC. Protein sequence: CASSQVTGNNEQFF.

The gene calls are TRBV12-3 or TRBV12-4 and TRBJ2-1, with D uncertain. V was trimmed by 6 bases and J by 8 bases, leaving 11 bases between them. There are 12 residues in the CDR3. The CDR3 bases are TGTGCCAGCAGCCGATCGGTACATGAGCAGTTCTTC. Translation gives CASSRSVHEQFF.

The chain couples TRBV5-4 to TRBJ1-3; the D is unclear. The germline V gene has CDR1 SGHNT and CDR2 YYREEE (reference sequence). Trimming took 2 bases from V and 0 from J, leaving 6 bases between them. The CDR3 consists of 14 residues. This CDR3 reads CASSFGSSGNTIYF. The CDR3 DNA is TGTGCCAGCAGCTTCGGGAGCTCTGGAAACACCATATATTTT.

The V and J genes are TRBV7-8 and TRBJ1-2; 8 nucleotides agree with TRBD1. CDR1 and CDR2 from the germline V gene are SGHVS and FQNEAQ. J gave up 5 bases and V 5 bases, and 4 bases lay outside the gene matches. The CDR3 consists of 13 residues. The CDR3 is CASSLDRDYGYTF. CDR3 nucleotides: TGTGCCAGCAGCCTGGACAGGGATTATGGCTACACCTTC.

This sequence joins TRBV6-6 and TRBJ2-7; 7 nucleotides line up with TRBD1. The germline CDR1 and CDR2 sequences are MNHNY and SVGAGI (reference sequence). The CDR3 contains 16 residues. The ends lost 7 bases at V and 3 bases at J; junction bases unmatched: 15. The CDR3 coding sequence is TGTGCCAGCAACGAAAGGGGGACAGCAACAGGCTACGAGCAGTACTTC. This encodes CASNERGTATGYEQYF.

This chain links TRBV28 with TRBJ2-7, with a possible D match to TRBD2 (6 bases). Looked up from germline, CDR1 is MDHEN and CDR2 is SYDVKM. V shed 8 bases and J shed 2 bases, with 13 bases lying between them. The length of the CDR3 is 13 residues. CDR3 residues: CASAGGATYEQYF. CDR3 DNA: TGTGCCAGCGCCGGGGGAGCAACCTACGAGCAGTACTTC.